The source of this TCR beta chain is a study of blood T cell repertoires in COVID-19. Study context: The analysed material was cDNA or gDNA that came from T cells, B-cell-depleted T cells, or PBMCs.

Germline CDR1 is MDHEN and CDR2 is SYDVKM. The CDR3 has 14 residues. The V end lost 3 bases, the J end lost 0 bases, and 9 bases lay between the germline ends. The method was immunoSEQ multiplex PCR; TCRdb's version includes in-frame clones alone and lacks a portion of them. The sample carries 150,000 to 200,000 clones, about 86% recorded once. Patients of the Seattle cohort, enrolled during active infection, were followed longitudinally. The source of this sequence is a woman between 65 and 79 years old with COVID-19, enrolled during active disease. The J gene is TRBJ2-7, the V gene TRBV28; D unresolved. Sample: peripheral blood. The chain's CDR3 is CASSFGGSSYEQYF. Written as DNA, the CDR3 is TGTGCCAGCAGTTTTGGCGGTAGCTCCTACGAGCAGTACTTC.